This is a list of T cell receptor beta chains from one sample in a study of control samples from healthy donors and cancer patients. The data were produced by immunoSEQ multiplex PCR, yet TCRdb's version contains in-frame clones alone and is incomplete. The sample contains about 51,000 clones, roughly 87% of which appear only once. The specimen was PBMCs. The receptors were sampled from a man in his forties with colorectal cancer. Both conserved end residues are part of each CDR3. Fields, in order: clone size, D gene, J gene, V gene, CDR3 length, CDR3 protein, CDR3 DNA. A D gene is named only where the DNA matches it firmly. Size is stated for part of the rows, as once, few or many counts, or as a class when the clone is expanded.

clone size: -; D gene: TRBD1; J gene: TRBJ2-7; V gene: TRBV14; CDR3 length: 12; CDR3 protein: CASSSGGYEQYF; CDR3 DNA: TGTGCCAGCAGCTCAGGGGGTTACGAGCAGTACTTC
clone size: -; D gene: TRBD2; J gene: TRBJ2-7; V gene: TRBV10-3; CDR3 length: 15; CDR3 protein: CAISESRAGRYEQYF; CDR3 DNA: TGTGCCATCAGTGAGTCGCGAGCGGGACGGTACGAGCAGTACTTC
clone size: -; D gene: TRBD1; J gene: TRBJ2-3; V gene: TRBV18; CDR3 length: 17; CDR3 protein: CASSRGQVSLPWDTQYF; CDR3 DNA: TGTGCCAGCTCACGGGGACAGGTTTCCCTTCCATGGGATACGCAGTATTTT
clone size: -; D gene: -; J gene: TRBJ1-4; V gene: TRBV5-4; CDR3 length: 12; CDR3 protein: CASSWGSEKLFF; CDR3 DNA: TGTGCCAGCAGCTGGGGTAGTGAAAAACTGTTTTTT
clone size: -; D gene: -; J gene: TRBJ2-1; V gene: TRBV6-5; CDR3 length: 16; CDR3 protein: CASSSPGRRGYNEQFF; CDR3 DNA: TGTGCCAGCAGTTCCCCGGGTAGACGGGGCTACAATGAGCAGTTCTTC
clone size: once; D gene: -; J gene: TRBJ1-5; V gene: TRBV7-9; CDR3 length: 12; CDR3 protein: CASSLYNQPQHF; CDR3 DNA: TGTGCCAGCAGCTTATACAATCAGCCCCAGCATTTT
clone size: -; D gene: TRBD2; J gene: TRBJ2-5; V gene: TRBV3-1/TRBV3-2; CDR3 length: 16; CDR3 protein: CASSQDGLAGIETQYF; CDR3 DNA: TGTGCCAGCAGCCAAGATGGGCTAGCGGGTATAGAGACCCAGTACTTC
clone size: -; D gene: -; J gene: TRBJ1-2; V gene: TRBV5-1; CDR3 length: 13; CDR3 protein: CASSLQANYGYTF; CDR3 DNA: TGCGCCAGCAGCTTACAAGCTAACTATGGCTACACCTTC
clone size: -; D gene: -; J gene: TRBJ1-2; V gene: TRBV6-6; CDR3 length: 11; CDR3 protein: CASSQWGGYTF; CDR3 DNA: TGTGCCAGCAGTCAGTGGGGGGGCTACACCTTC
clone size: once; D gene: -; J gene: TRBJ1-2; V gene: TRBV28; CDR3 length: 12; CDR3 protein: CASSSLFYGYTF; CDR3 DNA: TGTGCCAGCAGCTCGCTATTCTATGGCTACACCTTC
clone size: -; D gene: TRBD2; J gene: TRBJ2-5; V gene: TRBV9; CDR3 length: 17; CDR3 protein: CASRVGLAGYLQETQYF; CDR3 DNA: TGTGCCAGCAGAGTTGGACTAGCGGGATACCTCCAAGAGACCCAGTACTTC
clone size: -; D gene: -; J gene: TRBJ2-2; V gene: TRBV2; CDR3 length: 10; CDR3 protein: CAINTGELFF; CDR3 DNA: TGTGCCATCAACACCGGGGAGCTGTTTTTT